The next 4 T cell receptor beta chains were all read from a single sample in a study of blood T cell repertoires in COVID-19. Libraries were prepared by immunoSEQ multiplex PCR; TCRdb keeps only in-frame clonotypes and omits some of them. Of about 140,000 clones listed, around 86% are singletons. The sample taken for sequencing was peripheral blood. These receptors came from a human donor in a cohort sampled during active COVID-19.

The genes are TRBV21-1 and TRBJ2-7; no check of the table's D call, TRBD2, against the DNA was made. TRBV21-1 has pseudogene status. CDR3 length: 17 residues. This chain's CDR3 is CASSVSGTPPPPCEQYF. DNA for the CDR3: TGTGCCAGCAGCGTCTCCGGGACTCCTCCTCCCCCTTGCGAGCAGTACTTC.

The chain has TRBV3-1 (or the pseudogene TRBV3-2) and TRBJ2-5; 9 bases are shared with TRBD1. J lost 5 bases, V lost 4 bases, and 2 bases had no gene match. The CDR3 consists of 13 residues. Germline assignment: CDR1 LGHDT and CDR2 YNNKEL (reference sequence). In nucleotides, the CDR3 is TGTGCCAGCAGCCGGGACAGGGTCGAGACCCAGTACTTC. It specifies CASSRDRVETQYF.

This chain connects TRBV6-4 to TRBJ1-1; the D is unclear. The germline V gene encodes CDR1 MRHNA and CDR2 SNTAGT. CDR3 length: 13 amino acids. Between the trimmed V and J ends, which lost 6 bases and 1 base, there was a span of 9 bases. The CDR3, as DNA: TGTGCCAGCAGCTCCGGAGGGAACACTGAAGCTTTCTTT. Amino acid sequence: CASSSGGNTEAFF.

This clone was seen a few times. V gene TRBV24-1 combines with J gene TRBJ1-1; D ambiguous. V lost 4 bases and J lost 5, with 22 bases in between. The CDR3 consists of 17 residues. Germline values: CDR1 KGHDR, CDR2 SFDVKD. CDR3 protein: CATSDRKRPPQRTEAFF. CDR3 nucleotides: TGTGCCACCAGTGACCGTAAGAGGCCCCCTCAGAGGACTGAAGCTTTCTTT.